The present entry profiles one T cell receptor beta chain with its context. This clone has only one observation. Its recognized antigen is unknown. Base qualities are not recorded, but no much larger clone differs from it by a single base. This sample was taken from a study of cytomegalovirus exposure and HLA in healthy donors (dated by TCRdb to the late 2010s). For the study in its entirety: An earlier analysis of 587 of the donors reported under 300 Gb of sequence data and 95 million to 130 million unique TCR beta sequences obtained from around 180 million T cells. Roughly 300 gigabases of sequencing data and approximately 92 million unique TCR sequences made up an early release that covered fewer than 650 HLA-typed donors. Among the approximately 430 genotyped donors, more than 70% belonged to the genetic ancestry cluster associated with self-reported Caucasian donors. The study aimed to test whether cataloging public T cell receptors could reveal signatures of past pathogen exposure. Using immunosequencing, the study profiled T cell repertoires from 666 subjects and related those repertoires to cytomegalovirus serostatus. In addition to the first cohort of roughly 700 subjects, a separate validation cohort of approximately 130 different subjects was used. To predict cytomegalovirus infection status, the study combined high-throughput TCR immunosequencing, statistical association of individual TCRs with disease status, and machine learning. A later analysis re-examined previously published TCR beta repertoires from more than 550 donors and added high-resolution HLA genotyping to investigate patterns of TCR occurrence. In the later analysis, no new phenotypic data were used to find candidate immune exposures; instead, reliance was placed on TCR beta sequences and their occurrence across donors. An earlier analysis of 587 of the donors used high-throughput TCR beta sequencing to judge whether each TCR beta V gene segment behaved as functional or pseudogenic. Donor age, sex, ethnicity and CMV serostatus were compiled together with the repertoire data. A later genetic analysis took genome-wide SNP genotypes for about 65% of the 666 donors and used that subset as a discovery cohort. All discovery cohort repertoires had been generated on a single sequencing platform. HLA typing covered class I and class II loci at four-digit resolution. The number of typed donors differed by locus: about 620-630 for A, B, C, DRB1 and DQB1; 500 to 550 for DQA1; around 580 for DPA1; and about 470 for DPB1. Roughly 5 DR-DQ haplotypes were treated as single units for association and clustering because of strong linkage in the cohort. Among several hundred genotyped donors of the cohort, an average of about 240,000 unique TCR beta nucleotide sequences was sequenced per donor, of which about 19% were non-productive. The study at large found these results: Across donors, most TCR sequences were observed very rarely, whereas some public TCRs were present in many individuals. In an earlier analysis of several hundred of the donors, most TCR beta V segments were observed in productive rearrangements about 90% or about 30% of the time, broadly matching IMGT annotations. In both the original and validation cohorts, the classifier was reported to diagnose cytomegalovirus status with high specificity and sensitivity. Three of the identified cytomegalovirus-associated TCR beta chains were confirmed in vitro to be specific for cytomegalovirus antigens. Presence/absence analyses assumed roughly uniform sequencing depth across donors, an assumption that may not hold. HLA typing was unavailable for some donors at each locus, so association tests used only the typed subset. For the cohort, immune exposure information was limited to CMV serostatus. According to a later analysis, parvovirus B19, influenza, CMV and Epstein-Barr virus appeared linked to several top co-occurrence clusters. According to a later genetic analysis, donors in an Asian-associated ancestry cluster had fewer N-insertions in productive TCRs than the approximately 610-donor mean. A cluster of highly shared sequence variants was judged likely to represent a technical artifact of the sequencing pipeline. The cohort was sequenced for TCR beta chains only, and without alpha or paired-chain data the features that could be detected were limited. The authors suggested that the approach could potentially be extended to other disease states and immunological phenotypes. V-gene and J-gene trimming of TCR beta chains was associated with a missense DCLRE1C variant in a later genetic analysis, and the association was replicated in an independent cohort. Correlated functional status among segregating V segments might be attributable to linkage disequilibrium, but an unknown experimental factor could not be ruled out. Because counts were too low, about 15 rarely observed V segments, including chromosome 9 orphons, were left out of the earlier analysis of 500 to 750 of the donors. In a later analysis, the rate of TCR association differed among HLA loci, with DRB1 alleles having the most associated TCRs and HLA-C alleles having the fewest. At a false discovery rate of 0.05, a later analysis linked some 17,000 TCR beta sequences to specific HLA alleles. When HLA alleles, especially DR and DQ, strongly co-occurred, TCR associations were difficult to assign to individual alleles. A further reported finding was that TCR beta sequences accurately predicted the HLA-A and HLA-B alleles for most subjects in the first cohort. A later analysis found that HLA-associated TCR beta chains were more clonally expanded and had lower generation probabilities than equally common non-associated chains. According to a later analysis, most CMV-associated TCR beta chains appeared to be HLA-restricted, and the HLA associations seemed to be driven largely by CMV exposure. A total of some 180 TCR beta chains were listed by the study as associated with cytomegalovirus.

Libraries were prepared through the immunoSEQ multiplex PCR assay. A mixture of 60 forward primers for TCR Vbeta segments and 13 reverse primers for TCR Jbeta segments was used in the multiplex PCR. A multiplex PCR assay on genomic DNA amplified the CDR3 region of rearranged TCR beta genes. The amplified TCR beta libraries were sequenced on the Illumina HiSeq System as 87-base-pair reads. On the authors' methods: In a later analysis, approximately 74 million unique TCR beta chains were counted across the 650 to 700 repertoires, and about 9.9 million of these chains were shared by at least two donors. Raw reads were error-corrected and collapsed into unique sequences by a nearest-neighbor algorithm in which closely related sequences were merged to remove PCR and sequencing errors. CDR3 sequences were aligned to IMGT reference sequences to assign V, D and J gene segments. For a sequence to be retained, at least a six-nucleotide match to both a V gene segment and a J gene segment was required. A rearrangement counted as productive if the CDR3 had no stop codons and remained in frame with V and J, and every other rearrangement counted as non-productive. CDR3 was defined according to IMGT convention as the region running from the second conserved V-encoded cysteine to the conserved J-encoded phenylalanine. Sequences without an unambiguous match to a single V gene segment were excluded from the earlier analysis of several hundred of the donors. An earlier analysis of several hundred of the donors called V segments functional above 56.7% productive rearrangements and segregating when the between-donor standard deviation exceeded 5%. A statistical classification framework was built for diagnosing cytomegalovirus status from the catalog of TCR beta chain sequences. In a later analysis, TCR nucleotide sequences were compared against IMGT/GENE-DB human TR gene sequences so that V and J genes could be assigned. In a later analysis, CDR3 sequences and most-parsimonious VDJ recombination scenarios were assigned using the TCRdist pipeline. In a later analysis, each TCR beta chain was defined by its CDR3 amino acid sequence together with its V-gene family, and reads without a unique V-gene family were excluded. As a way to deal with suspected cross-contamination and a sequencing artifact, a later analysis dropped 592 nucleotide sequences that were highly shared and had low generation probability. In a later analysis, a clonal expansion index was calculated for each public chain from normalized within-repertoire ranks of inferred template counts. In a later analysis, generation probabilities were computed using a VDJ recombination model fitted to out-of-frame rearrangements, and the results were checked against IGoR. In a later analysis, hypergeometric tests were used to score TCR-TCR, TCR-HLA and TCR-CMV co-occurrence, with a repertoire-size bias correction applied to TCR pairs. False discovery rates were estimated in a later analysis by permuting HLA or CMV assignments 20 times. A later analysis grouped co-occurring TCRs with DBSCAN, adding TCRdist sequence similarity when clustering within HLA-allele-positive subsets. Repertoires with fewer than 30,000 or more than 120,000 public chains were left out of co-occurrence clustering, as were a handful of repertoires with anomalous nucleotide sharing. As stored in TCRdb, this immuneACCESS dataset retains in-frame rearrangements with V and J assigned. A fraction of the clones does not appear; measured against another copy, unresolved V genes explain less than half of the discrepancy, and the remainder lacks a known reason. V, J and clone size are taken as reported in that table, and D and trimming were inferred from the DNA itself. Across this sample there are 130,000 to 150,000 clones, with around four fifths seen only once. About 3.4% of the sample rests with the top ten.

The cohort comprised hundreds of healthy bone marrow donors. At the time of sampling, all cohort members were nominally healthy, though unrecorded immune exposures were likely present. The donor tested CMV seronegative and was one of the 352 seronegative cohort members. A peripheral blood sample was provided by each donor, and peripheral blood mononuclear cells were used for TCR beta sequencing. The Qiagen DNeasy Blood Extraction Kit was used to extract genomic DNA from the blood cell samples. Sequenced input: PBMCs. The clonotype originates from a male donor in good health and CMV-seronegative.

The CDR3 amino acid sequence is: CASSPTPASAQETQYF. The nucleotide sequence reads TGCGCCAGCAGCCCGACCCCGGCTAGCGCGCAAGAGACCCAGTACTTC. The rearrangement combines TRBV5-1 with TRBJ2-5, with TRBD2 as a weak D call on 6 bases. The CDR3, cysteine through phenylalanine, is 16 amino acids long. Only CDR3 DNA remains: 48 bases, in frame from the first base. For CDR1 and CDR2, the germline V gene lists SGHRS and YFSETQ. Deletion took 4 bases off V and 2 bases off J, with a span of 18 bases between the germline ends.